This record concerns one TCR beta chain sequence. This record belongs to a study of regulatory T cells in long-lasting Graves disease. This sample's time point: newly diagnosed GD, antithyroid drugs for less than 3 months. RNA extracted from PBMCs served as the sequencing template. TCR beta libraries were built with iRepertoire HTBI primers and Arm-PCR of CDR3 regions. TCRdb recomputed calls from the multiplex PCR reads with MiXCR, one row per CDR3 protein. The sample carries around 500,000 distinct CDR3 sequences, around an eighth recorded once. Germline V gene sequence: CDR1 DFQATT, CDR2 SNEGSKA (reference sequence). The CDR3 totals 13 residues. The V segment lost 1 base and the J segment 5 bases; nucleotides outside the gene matches: 0. These data were also filed under a second study, of T cells in Graves' hyperthyroidism and ophthalmopathy. That work adds: HTBI primers were the set used in a first-round RT-PCR of the TCR CDR3. In simple terms, a model built on 13 V-J features told ophthalmopathy apart from stable hyperthyroidism.

This TCR derives from a man younger than 40 with Graves disease. Sequenced here: peripheral blood mononuclear cells (PBMCs), sampled at new diagnosis, from a patient treated with antithyroid drugs. The V gene is TRBV20-1, the J gene TRBJ1-5, with TRBD1 matching 9 bases. The CDR3 protein is CSARGDRDQPQHF. Written as DNA, the CDR3 is TGCAGTGCTAGAGGGGACAGGGATCAGCCCCAGCATTTT.